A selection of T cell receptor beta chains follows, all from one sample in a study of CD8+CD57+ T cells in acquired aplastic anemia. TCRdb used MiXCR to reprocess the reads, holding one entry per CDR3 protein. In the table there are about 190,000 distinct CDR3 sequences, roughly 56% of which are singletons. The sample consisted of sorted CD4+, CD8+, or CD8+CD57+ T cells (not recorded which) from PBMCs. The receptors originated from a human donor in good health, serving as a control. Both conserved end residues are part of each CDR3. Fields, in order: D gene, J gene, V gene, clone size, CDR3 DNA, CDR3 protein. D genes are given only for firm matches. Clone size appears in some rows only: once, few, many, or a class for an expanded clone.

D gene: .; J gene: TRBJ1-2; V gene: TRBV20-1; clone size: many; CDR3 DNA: TGCACCAGCCGGGACCAAACGGGCTACACCTTC; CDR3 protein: CTSRDQTGYTF
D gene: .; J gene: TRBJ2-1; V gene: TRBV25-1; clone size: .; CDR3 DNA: TGTGCCAGCAGTGATAAGAGGGACCATGACAATGAGCAGTTCTTC; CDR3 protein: CASSDKRDHDNEQFF
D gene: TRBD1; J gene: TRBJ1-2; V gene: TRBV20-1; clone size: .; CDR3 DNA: TGCAGTGCTAGACGGGGACAGGGGGCGGATGGCTACACCTTC; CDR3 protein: CSARRGQGADGYTF
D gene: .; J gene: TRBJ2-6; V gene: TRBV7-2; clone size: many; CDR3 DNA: TGTGCCAGCAGACCGCCATGGGGCGGTGGGGCCAACGTCCTGACTTTC; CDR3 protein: CASRPPWGGGANVLTF
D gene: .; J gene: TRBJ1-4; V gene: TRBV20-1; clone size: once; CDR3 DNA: TGCAGTGCTCGGATGGATAATGAAAAACTGTTTTTT; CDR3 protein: CSARMDNEKLFF
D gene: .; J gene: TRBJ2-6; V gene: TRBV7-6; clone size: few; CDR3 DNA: TGTGCCAGCAGCTTGGGACAGCCAGGGGGGGGGGCCAACGTCCTGACTTTC; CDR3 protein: CASSLGQPGGGANVLTF
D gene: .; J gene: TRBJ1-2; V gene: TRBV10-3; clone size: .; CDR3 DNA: TGTGCCATCAGGGCCCCCGGGGGGGAAGCTAACTATGGCTACACCTTC; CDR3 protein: CAIRAPGGEANYGYTF
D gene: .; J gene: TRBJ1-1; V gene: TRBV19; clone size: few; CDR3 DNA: TGTGCCAGTAGTACTAAGACACTCATGAACACTGAAGCTTTCTTT; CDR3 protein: CASSTKTLMNTEAFF
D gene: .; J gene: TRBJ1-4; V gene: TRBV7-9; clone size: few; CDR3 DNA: TGTGCCAGCGGCTTGAGGTACCCCGCTGAAAAACTGTTTTTT; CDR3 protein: CASGLRYPAEKLFF
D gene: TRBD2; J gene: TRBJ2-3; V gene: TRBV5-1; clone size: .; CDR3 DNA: TGCGCCAGCAGCCGGGTCCCTAGCGGGGGCCTTAGGACAGATACGCAGTATTTT; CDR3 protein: CASSRVPSGGLRTDTQYF
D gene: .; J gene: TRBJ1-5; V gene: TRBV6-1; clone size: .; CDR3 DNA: TGTGCCAGCAGTGAAGTGGGGACCCAGCATTTT; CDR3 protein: CASSEVGTQHF
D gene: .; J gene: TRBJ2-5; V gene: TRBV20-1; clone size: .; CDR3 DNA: TGCAGTGCTAGTAGTGTGACTGAGACCCAGTACTTC; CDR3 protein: CSASSVTETQYF
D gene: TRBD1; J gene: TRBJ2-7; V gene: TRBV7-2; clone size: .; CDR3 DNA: TGTGCCAGCAGCCCCAGGACAGGGGGTGGCGAGCAGTACTTC; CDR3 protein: CASSPRTGGGEQYF
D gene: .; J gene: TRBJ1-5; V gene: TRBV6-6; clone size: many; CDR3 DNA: TGTGCCAGCAGTTTTGACAGCCTCAATCAGCCCCAGCATTTT; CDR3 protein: CASSFDSLNQPQHF
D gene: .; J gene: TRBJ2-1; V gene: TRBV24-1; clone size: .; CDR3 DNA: TGTGCCACCAGCCAACGTGGCGGGGGCGATGAGCAGTTCTTC; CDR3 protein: CATSQRGGGDEQFF
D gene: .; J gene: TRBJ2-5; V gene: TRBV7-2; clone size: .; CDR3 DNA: TGTGCCAGCAGCTTAATTAGGGGGCAAGAGACCCAGTACTTC; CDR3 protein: CASSLIRGQETQYF
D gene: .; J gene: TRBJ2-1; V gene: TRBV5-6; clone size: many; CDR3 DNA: TGTGCCAGCATCGGAGGGGTCTTGTCCTACAATGAGCAGTTCTTC; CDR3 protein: CASIGGVLSYNEQFF
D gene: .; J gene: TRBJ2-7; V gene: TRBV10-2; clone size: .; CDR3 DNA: TGTGCCAGCCGGTGGTACGAGCAGTACTTC; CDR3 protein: CASRWYEQYF
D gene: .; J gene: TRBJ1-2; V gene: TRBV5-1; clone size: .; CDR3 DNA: TGCGCCAGCAGCTTGGTTGCACGGGACGGGTCTGGCTACACCTTC; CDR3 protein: CASSLVARDGSGYTF
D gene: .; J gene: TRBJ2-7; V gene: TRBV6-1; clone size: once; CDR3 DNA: TGTGCCAGCAGTGAGTCGTTGGTCAACGAGCAGTACTTC; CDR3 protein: CASSESLVNEQYF
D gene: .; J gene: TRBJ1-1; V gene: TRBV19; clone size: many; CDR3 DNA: TGTGCCAGTAGTATGGCGATGGGGGTCCCCCGCATTATGAACACTGAAGCTTTCTTT; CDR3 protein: CASSMAMGVPRIMNTEAFF
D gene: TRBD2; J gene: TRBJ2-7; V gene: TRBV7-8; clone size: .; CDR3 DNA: TGTGCCAGCAGCTTAGGATCAGCGGGGCCCTACGAGCAGTACTTC; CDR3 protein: CASSLGSAGPYEQYF
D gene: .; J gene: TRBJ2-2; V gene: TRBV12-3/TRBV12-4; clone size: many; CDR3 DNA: TGTGCCAGCAGTTTAGTCGGCGGCACCGGGGAGCTGTTTTTT; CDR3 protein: CASSLVGGTGELFF
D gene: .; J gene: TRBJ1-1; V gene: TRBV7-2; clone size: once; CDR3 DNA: TGTGCCAGCAGCTGGGGGTCCTTGAACACTGAAGCTTTCTTT; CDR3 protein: CASSWGSLNTEAFF
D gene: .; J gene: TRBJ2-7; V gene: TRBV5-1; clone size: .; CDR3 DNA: TGCGCCAGCAGCACGGGGCCTCCCAACTACGAGCAGTACTTC; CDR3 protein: CASSTGPPNYEQYF
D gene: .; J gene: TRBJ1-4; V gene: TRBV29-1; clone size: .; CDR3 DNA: TGCAGCGCCCGACAGGCGTTAGGTATCGGGGCTAATGAAAAACTGTTTTTT; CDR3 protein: CSARQALGIGANEKLFF
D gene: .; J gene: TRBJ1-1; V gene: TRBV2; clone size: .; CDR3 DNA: TGTGCCAGCAGTGAAGTTTCATGGAACACTGAAGCTTTCTTT; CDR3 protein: CASSEVSWNTEAFF
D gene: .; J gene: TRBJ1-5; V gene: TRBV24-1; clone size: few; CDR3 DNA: TGTGCCACCAGTGTCGGGGTGGGGGGGGGGGTTATGGGCAATCAGCCCCAGCATTTT; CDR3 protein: CATSVGVGGGVMGNQPQHF
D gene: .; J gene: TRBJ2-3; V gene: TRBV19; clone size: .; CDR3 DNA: TGTGCCAGTAGCGCGACAGGTTCCACAGATACGCAGTATTTT; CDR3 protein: CASSATGSTDTQYF
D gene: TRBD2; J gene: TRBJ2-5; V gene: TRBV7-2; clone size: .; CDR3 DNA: TGTGCCAGCAGCTTAACAGCGGGGGACCAAGAGACCCAGTACTTC; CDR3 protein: CASSLTAGDQETQYF
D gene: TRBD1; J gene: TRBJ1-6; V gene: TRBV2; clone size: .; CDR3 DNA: TGTGCCAGCAGTTCTACAGGGGGTTACTCACCCCTCCACTTT; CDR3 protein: CASSSTGGYSPLHF